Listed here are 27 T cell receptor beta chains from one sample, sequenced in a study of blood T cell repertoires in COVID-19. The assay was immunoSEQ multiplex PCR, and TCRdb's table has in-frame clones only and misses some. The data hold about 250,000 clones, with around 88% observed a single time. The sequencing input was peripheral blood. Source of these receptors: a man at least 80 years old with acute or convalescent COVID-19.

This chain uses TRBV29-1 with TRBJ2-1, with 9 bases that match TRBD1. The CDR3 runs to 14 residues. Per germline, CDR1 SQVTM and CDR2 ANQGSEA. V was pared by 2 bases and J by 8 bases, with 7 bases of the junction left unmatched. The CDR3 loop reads CSVELTGGRDEQFF. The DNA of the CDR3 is TGCAGCGTTGAACTAACAGGGGGCAGGGATGAGCAGTTCTTC.

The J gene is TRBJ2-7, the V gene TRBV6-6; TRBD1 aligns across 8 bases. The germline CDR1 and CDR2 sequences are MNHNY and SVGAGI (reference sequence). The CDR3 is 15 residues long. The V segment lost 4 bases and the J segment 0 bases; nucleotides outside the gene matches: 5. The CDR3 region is CASSLTTGVSYEQYF. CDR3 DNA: TGTGCCAGCAGTTTAACGACAGGGGTCTCCTACGAGCAGTACTTC.

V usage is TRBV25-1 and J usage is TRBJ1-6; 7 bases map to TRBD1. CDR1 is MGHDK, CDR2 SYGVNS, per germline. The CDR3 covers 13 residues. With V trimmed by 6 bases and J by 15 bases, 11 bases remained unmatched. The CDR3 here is CASSTFEGGILHF. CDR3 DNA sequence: TGTGCCAGCAGCACCTTCGAAGGGGGCATCCTCCACTTT.

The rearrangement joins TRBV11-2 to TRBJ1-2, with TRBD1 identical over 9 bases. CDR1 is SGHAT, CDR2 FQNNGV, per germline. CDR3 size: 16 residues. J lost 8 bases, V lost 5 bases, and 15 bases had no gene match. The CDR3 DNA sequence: TGTGCCAGCAGCCCCCAGGGACAGGGAAGCAATCGAGGCTACACCTTC. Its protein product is CASSPQGQGSNRGYTF. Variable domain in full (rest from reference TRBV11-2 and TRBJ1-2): EAGVAQSPRYKIIEKRQSVAFWCNPISGHATLYWYQQILGQGPKLLIQFQNNGVVDDSQLPKDRFSAERLKGVDSTLKIQPAKLEDSAVYLCASSPQGQGSNRGYTFGSGTRLTVV.

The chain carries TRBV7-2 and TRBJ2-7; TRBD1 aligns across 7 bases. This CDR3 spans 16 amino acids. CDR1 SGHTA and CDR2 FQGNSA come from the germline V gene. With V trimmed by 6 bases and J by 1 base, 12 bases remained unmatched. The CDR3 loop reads CASRLSATGISYEQYF. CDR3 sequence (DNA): TGTGCCAGCAGGCTGTCAGCGACAGGGATTTCCTACGAGCAGTACTTC.

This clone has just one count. CDR3 DNA: TGTGCCAGCTCACCAGTCGGCAGGGATAATTCACCCCTCCACTTT. Encoded protein: CASSPVGRDNSPLHF. The chain has TRBV18 and TRBJ1-6, with a tentative D call TRBD1 (5 bases). Trimming cost V 2 bases and J 5 bases, with 10 bases left between them. The V gene's germline CDR1 is KGHSH and CDR2 LQKENI. This CDR3 contains 15 residues.

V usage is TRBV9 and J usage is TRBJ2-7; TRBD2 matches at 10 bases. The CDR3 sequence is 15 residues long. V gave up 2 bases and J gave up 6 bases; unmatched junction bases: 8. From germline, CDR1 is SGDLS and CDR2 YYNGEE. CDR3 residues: CASSVFPGLASEQYF. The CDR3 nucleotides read TGTGCCAGCAGCGTTTTCCCGGGACTAGCGTCCGAGCAGTACTTC.

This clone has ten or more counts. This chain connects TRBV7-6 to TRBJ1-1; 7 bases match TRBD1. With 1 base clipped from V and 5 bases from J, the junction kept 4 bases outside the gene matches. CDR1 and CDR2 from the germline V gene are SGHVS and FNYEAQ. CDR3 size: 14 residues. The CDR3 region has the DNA TGTGCCAGCAGCTTAGACAGGGGAGGAACTGAAGCTTTCTTT. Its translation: CASSLDRGGTEAFF.

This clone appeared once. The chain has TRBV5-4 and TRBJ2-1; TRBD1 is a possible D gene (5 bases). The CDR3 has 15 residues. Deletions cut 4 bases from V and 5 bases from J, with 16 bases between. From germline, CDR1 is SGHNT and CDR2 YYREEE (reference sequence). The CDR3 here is CASSIDSLTHNEQFF. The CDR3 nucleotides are TGTGCCAGCAGCATAGACAGCCTGACCCACAATGAGCAGTTCTTC.

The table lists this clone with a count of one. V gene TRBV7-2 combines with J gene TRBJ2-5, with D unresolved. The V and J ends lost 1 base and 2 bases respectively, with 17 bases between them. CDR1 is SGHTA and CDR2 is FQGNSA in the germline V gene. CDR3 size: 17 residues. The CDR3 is CASSLDRWQALQETQYF. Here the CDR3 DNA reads TGTGCCAGCAGCTTAGATAGGTGGCAGGCCCTACAAGAGACCCAGTACTTC.

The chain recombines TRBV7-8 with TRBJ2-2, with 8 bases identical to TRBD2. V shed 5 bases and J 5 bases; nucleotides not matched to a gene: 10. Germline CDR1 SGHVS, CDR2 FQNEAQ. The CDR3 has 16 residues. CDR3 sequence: CASSPTLAGYTGELFF. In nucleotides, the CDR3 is TGTGCCAGCAGCCCGACCTTAGCGGGGTATACCGGGGAGCTGTTTTTT.

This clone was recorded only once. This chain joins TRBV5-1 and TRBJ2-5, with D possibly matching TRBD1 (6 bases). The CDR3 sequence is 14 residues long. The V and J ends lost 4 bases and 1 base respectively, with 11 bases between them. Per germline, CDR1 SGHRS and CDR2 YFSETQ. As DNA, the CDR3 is TGCGCCAGCAGCGGCGGACAGTTCCAAGAGACCCAGTACTTC. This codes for CASSGGQFQETQYF.

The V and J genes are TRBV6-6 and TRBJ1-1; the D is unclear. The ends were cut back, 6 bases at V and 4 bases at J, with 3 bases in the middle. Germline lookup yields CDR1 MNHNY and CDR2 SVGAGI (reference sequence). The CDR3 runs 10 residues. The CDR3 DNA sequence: TGTGCCAGCAGCTCCACTGAAGCTTTCTTT. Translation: CASSSTEAFF.

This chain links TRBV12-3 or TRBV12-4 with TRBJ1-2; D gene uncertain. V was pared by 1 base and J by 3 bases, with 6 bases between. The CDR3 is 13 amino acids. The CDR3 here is CASSLVRDYGYTF. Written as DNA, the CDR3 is TGTGCCAGCAGTTTAGTACGGGACTATGGCTACACCTTC.

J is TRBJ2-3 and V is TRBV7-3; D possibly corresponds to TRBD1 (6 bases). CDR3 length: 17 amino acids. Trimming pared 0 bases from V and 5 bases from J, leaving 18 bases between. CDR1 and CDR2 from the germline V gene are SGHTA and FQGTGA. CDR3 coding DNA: TGTGCCAGCAGCTTAACGGGTGGACAGACCTTCCAAGATACGCAGTATTTT. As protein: CASSLTGGQTFQDTQYF.

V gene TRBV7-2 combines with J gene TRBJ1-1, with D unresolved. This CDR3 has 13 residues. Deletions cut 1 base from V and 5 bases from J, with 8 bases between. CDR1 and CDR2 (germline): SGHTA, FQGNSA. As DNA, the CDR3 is TGTGCCAGCAGCTTAGACCCCCGGACTGAAGCTTTCTTT. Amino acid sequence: CASSLDPRTEAFF.

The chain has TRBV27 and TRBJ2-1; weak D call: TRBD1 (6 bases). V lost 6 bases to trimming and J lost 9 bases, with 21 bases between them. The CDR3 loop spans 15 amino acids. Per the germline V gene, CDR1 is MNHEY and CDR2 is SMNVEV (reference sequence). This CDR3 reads CASRGRGLRGSEQFF. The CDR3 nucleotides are TGTGCCAGCAGGGGCCGGGGCCTTAGGGGGAGTGAGCAGTTCTTC.

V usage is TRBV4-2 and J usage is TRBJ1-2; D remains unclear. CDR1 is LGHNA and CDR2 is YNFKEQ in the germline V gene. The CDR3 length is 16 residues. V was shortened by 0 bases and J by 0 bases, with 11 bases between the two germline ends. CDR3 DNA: TGTGCCAGCAGCCAAGAAGACGGCGGGGCTAACTATGGCTACACCTTC. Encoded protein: CASSQEDGGANYGYTF.

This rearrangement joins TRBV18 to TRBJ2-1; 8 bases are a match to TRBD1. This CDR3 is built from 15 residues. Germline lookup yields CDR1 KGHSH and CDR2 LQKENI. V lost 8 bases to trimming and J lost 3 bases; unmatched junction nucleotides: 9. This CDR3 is CASTGQAGIYNEQFF. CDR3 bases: TGTGCCAGCACGGGACAGGCGGGGATCTACAATGAGCAGTTCTTC.

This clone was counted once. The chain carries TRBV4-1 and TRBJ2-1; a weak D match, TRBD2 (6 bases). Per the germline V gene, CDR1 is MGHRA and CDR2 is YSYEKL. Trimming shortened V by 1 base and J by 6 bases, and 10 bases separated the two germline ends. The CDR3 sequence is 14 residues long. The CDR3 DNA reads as TGCGCCAGCAGCCAAGTCGGAGGGTCCAATGAGCAGTTCTTC. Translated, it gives CASSQVGGSNEQFF.

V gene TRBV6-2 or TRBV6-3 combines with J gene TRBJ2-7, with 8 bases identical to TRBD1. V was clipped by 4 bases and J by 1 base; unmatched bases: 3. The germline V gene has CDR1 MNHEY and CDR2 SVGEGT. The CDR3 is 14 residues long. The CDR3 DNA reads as TGTGCCAGCAGTTCACAGGGGGGATCCTACGAGCAGTACTTC. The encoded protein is CASSSQGGSYEQYF.

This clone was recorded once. CDR3 sequence reads: CASSPAGQSNQPQHF. DNA of the CDR3: TGTGCCAGCTCACCCGCCGGACAGAGCAATCAGCCCCAGCATTTT. This chain uses TRBV18 with TRBJ1-5, with D possibly being TRBD1 (6 bases). Trimming removed 3 bases at V and 1 base at J, with 10 bases between. From germline, CDR1 is KGHSH and CDR2 LQKENI. CDR3 length equals 15 residues.

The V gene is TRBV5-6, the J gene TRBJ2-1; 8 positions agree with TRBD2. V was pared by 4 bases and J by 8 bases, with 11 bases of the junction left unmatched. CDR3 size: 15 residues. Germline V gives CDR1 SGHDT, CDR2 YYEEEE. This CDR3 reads CASSTERGPRYEQFF. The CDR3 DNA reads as TGTGCCAGCAGCACCGAGCGGGGGCCCCGGTATGAGCAGTTCTTC.

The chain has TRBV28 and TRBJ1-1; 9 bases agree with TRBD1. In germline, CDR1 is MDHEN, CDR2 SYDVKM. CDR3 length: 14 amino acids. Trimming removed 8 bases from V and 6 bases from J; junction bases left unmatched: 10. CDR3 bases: TGTGCCAGCCCTCCCTCCAGGACAGGGGCTGAAGCTTTCTTT. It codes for CASPPSRTGAEAFF.

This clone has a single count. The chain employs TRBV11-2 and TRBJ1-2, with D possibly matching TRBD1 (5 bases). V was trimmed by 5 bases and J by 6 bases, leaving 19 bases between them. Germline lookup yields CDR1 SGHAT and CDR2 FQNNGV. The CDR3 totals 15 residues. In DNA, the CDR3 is TGTGCCAGCAGCCCAGGTCAGGGAATGGGGCATGGCTACACCTTC. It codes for CASSPGQGMGHGYTF.

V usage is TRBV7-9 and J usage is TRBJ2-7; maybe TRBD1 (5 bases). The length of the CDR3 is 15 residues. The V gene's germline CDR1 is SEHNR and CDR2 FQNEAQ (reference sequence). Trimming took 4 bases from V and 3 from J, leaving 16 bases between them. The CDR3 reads CASSSTRPTDYEQYF. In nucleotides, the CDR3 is TGTGCCAGCAGCTCAACAAGGCCGACAGACTACGAGCAGTACTTC. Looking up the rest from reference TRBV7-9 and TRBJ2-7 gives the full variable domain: DTGVSQNPRHKITKRGQNVTFRCDPISEHNRLYWYRQTLGQGPEFLTYFQNEAQLEKSRLLSDRFSAERPKGSFSTLEIQRTEQGDSAMYLCASSSTRPTDYEQYFGPGTRLTVT.

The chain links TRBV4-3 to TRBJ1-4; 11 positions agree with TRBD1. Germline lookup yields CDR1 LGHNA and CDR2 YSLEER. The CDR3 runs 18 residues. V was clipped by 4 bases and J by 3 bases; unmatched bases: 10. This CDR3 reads CASSREGQGALANEKLFF. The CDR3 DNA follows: TGCGCCAGCAGCCGGGAAGGACAGGGGGCGCTTGCTAATGAAAAACTGTTTTTT.